Listed below are T cell receptor beta chains from one sample, sequenced in a study of T cell responses to AZD1222 COVID-19 vaccine. The repertoire was sequenced with immunoSEQ multiplex PCR; TCRdb's copy has only in-frame clones and lacks some. The sample lists around 170,000 clones; approximately 90% were seen once. The sample here was peripheral blood, taken on day 0 of AZD1222 vaccination. These receptors all come from an adult in good health. CDR3s include the opening cysteine and the closing phenylalanine or tryptophan. The order of the fields is D gene, V gene, clone size, J gene, CDR3 protein, CDR3 DNA. The D gene is left open where the match is weak. The size field is filled for only some rows; it gives once, few, many or a size class.

.	TRBV7-8	.	TRBJ1-2	CASSNTLLFVRAQSYGYTF	TGTGCCAGCAGCAATACCCTCCTTTTCGTCAGGGCCCAATCCTATGGCTACACCTTC
.	TRBV6-6	.	TRBJ2-7	CASSPPQGGGPREQYF	TGTGCCAGCAGTCCTCCCCAGGGGGGGGGCCCTCGGGAGCAGTACTTC
TRBD1	TRBV5-4	.	TRBJ2-1	CASRPGTASSYNEQFF	TGTGCCAGCAGACCCGGGACAGCGAGCTCCTACAATGAGCAGTTCTTC
TRBD1	TRBV6-1	.	TRBJ1-5	CASSEEDRALSNSNQPQHF	TGTGCCAGCAGTGAAGAGGACAGGGCTCTCTCAAATAGCAATCAGCCCCAGCATTTT
.	TRBV4-1	.	TRBJ1-4	CASSQDAQGSWNEKLFF	TGCGCCAGCAGCCAAGATGCCCAGGGATCATGGAATGAAAAACTGTTTTTT
.	TRBV30	.	TRBJ1-6	CAGNTGTSTLFNNSPLHF	TGTGCCGGAAATACAGGAACGAGCACCCTTTTTAATAATTCACCCCTCCACTTT
.	TRBV12-3/TRBV12-4	.	TRBJ1-5	CASSRLGPQHF	TGTGCCAGCAGCCGGCTAGGACCCCAGCATTTT
.	TRBV5-1	once	TRBJ2-7	CASSIRGGSSYEQYF	TGCGCCAGCAGCATAAGAGGGGGGAGCTCCTACGAGCAGTACTTC
.	TRBV5-6	.	TRBJ2-1	CASSSDWYEQFF	TGTGCCAGCAGCTCGGATTGGTATGAGCAGTTCTTC
.	TRBV4-1	.	TRBJ2-7	CASSQDGYEQYF	TGCGCCAGCAGCCAAGACGGGTACGAGCAGTACTTC
.	TRBV5-4	.	TRBJ1-1	CASSLAGAWMGTEAFF	TGTGCCAGCAGCCTGGCGGGGGCGTGGATGGGCACTGAAGCTTTCTTT
.	TRBV2	.	TRBJ2-4	CASRRTEGGENIQYF	TGTGCCAGCAGGCGCACTGAGGGCGGTGAAAACATTCAGTACTTC
.	TRBV28	.	TRBJ1-1	CASSLSVWGNTEAFF	TGTGCCAGCAGTTTATCTGTCTGGGGGAACACTGAAGCTTTCTTT
.	TRBV19	once	TRBJ1-3	CASTSGGSGNTIYF	TGTGCCAGTACGAGCGGGGGCTCTGGAAACACCATATATTTT
.	TRBV12-3/TRBV12-4	.	TRBJ1-3	CASSLNDMNTIYF	TGTGCCAGCAGTTTAAACGACATGAACACCATATATTTT
.	TRBV28	.	TRBJ1-6	CASSPDYNSPLHF	TGTGCCAGCAGTCCCGATTATAATTCACCCCTCCACTTT
TRBD2	TRBV7-8	.	TRBJ2-1	CASSLPSGGATEQFF	TGTGCCAGCAGCCTTCCTAGCGGGGGGGCCACTGAGCAGTTCTTC
.	TRBV4-1	.	TRBJ1-4	CASREGYRGRKNEKLFF	TGCGCCAGCAGGGAAGGGTATAGAGGACGGAAAAATGAAAAACTGTTTTTT
.	TRBV4-2	.	TRBJ2-7	CASSQHGDSYEQYF	TGTGCCAGCAGCCAACACGGTGACTCCTACGAGCAGTACTTC
.	TRBV5-1	.	TRBJ2-3	CASSLVGTDTQYF	TGCGCCAGCAGCTTGGTAGGCACAGATACGCAGTATTTT
.	TRBV25-1	.	TRBJ1-4	CASSELGRIGNEKLFF	TGTGCCAGCAGTGAACTGGGCAGGATTGGGAATGAAAAACTGTTTTTT
.	TRBV3-1/TRBV3-2	once	TRBJ2-7	CASSQHQAVRDEQYF	TGTGCCAGCAGCCAACACCAGGCGGTTCGAGACGAGCAGTACTTC
.	TRBV6-5	.	TRBJ1-6	CASSYGAVGNSPLHF	TGTGCCAGCAGTTACGGAGCAGTTGGGAATTCACCCCTCCACTTT
.	TRBV4-1	.	TRBJ2-3	CASSQDSPGTRADTQYF	TGCGCCAGCAGCCAAGATAGCCCGGGGACACGGGCAGATACGCAGTATTTT
TRBD1	TRBV28	.	TRBJ2-1	CASSSLGQDYNEQFF	TGTGCCAGCAGTTCCCTGGGACAGGATTACAATGAGCAGTTCTTC
.	TRBV15	.	TRBJ2-5	CATSPSGQETQYF	TGTGCCACCAGCCCGAGCGGGCAAGAGACCCAGTACTTC
.	TRBV3-1/TRBV3-2	.	TRBJ2-7	CASSNLYEQYF	TGTGCCAGCAGTAATCTCTACGAGCAGTACTTC
TRBD1	TRBV19	.	TRBJ2-6	CASSGQGSGANVLTF	TGTGCCAGTAGTGGACAGGGGTCTGGGGCCAACGTCCTGACTTTC
TRBD2	TRBV7-2	.	TRBJ2-5	CASSSLPGGPGETQYF	TGTGCCAGCAGCTCCCTCCCGGGGGGGCCTGGGGAGACCCAGTACTTC
.	TRBV4-3	.	TRBJ2-3	CASSQDSGLTAAHTDTQYF	TGCGCCAGCAGCCAAGATTCCGGGTTGACAGCGGCACACACAGATACGCAGTATTTT
TRBD1	TRBV29-1	.	TRBJ1-6	CSVGTGQDYSPLHF	TGCAGCGTTGGGACCGGACAGGATTATTCACCCCTCCACTTT
TRBD1	TRBV4-3	.	TRBJ1-2	CASSQGQGNLDGYTF	TGCGCCAGCAGCCAAGGACAGGGGAATTTGGATGGCTACACCTTC
.	TRBV2	.	TRBJ1-6	CASSLTGSYSPLHF	TGTGCCAGCAGCCTAACCGGGTCCTATTCACCCCTCCACTTT
.	TRBV5-1	.	TRBJ1-1	CASSLAGGVGTEAFF	TGCGCCAGCAGCTTGGCCGGGGGTGTAGGTACTGAAGCTTTCTTT
TRBD2	TRBV7-3	.	TRBJ2-1	CASSPTGGSYNEQFF	TGTGCCAGCAGCCCAACGGGGGGCTCCTACAATGAGCAGTTCTTC
TRBD1	TRBV11-3	.	TRBJ2-7	CASSFLGGTGRTPYEQYF	TGTGCCAGCAGCTTTCTCGGGGGGACAGGGAGGACTCCATACGAGCAGTACTTC
.	TRBV7-3	.	TRBJ2-2	CASRVNRDTGELFF	TGTGCCAGCAGGGTTAACAGGGACACCGGGGAGCTGTTTTTT
TRBD2	TRBV6-5	.	TRBJ2-7	CASSSGLVGEQYF	TGTGCCAGCAGCTCCGGACTAGTAGGCGAGCAGTACTTC
TRBD1	TRBV28	.	TRBJ2-1	CASRGQPSSSYNEQFF	TGTGCCAGCAGGGGACAGCCCTCGAGCTCCTACAATGAGCAGTTCTTC
.	TRBV5-5	once	TRBJ2-7	CASGHRTIPYEQYF	TGTGCCAGCGGCCACAGGACTATACCCTACGAGCAGTACTTC
.	TRBV15	.	TRBJ2-2	CATTFENSPNTGELFF	TGTGCCACCACGTTTGAGAACTCCCCAAACACCGGGGAGCTGTTTTTT
.	TRBV11-2	many	TRBJ2-2	CASSLAGRNTGELFF	TGTGCCAGCAGCTTAGCAGGGCGGAACACCGGGGAGCTGTTTTTT
TRBD1	TRBV19	.	TRBJ2-7	CASSIGTGGYEQYF	TGTGCCAGTAGTATAGGGACAGGGGGGTACGAGCAGTACTTC
.	TRBV5-1	once	TRBJ2-3	CASSLGGAPDTQYF	TGCGCCAGCAGCTTAGGGGGGGCGCCGGATACGCAGTATTTT
.	TRBV28	once	TRBJ2-7	CASGSSRGTYEQYF	TGTGCCAGCGGGTCATCCCGGGGAACCTACGAGCAGTACTTC
TRBD2	TRBV6-1	.	TRBJ2-5	CASRAGGGAGETQYF	TGTGCCAGCAGGGCTGGCGGGGGGGCCGGCGAGACCCAGTACTTC
.	TRBV29-1	.	TRBJ1-3	CSVEVNTQGRFFENTIYF	TGCAGCGTTGAAGTAAACACTCAAGGGAGATTTTTTGAAAACACCATATATTTT
.	TRBV30	.	TRBJ2-3	CAWSGSTDTQYF	TGTGCCTGGAGTGGCAGCACAGATACGCAGTATTTT
.	TRBV7-9	.	TRBJ1-4	CASSTLGIPNEKLFF	TGTGCCAGCAGCACCCTCGGGATCCCTAATGAAAAACTGTTTTTT
TRBD1	TRBV24-1	.	TRBJ2-3	CATRKTGGADTQYF	TGTGCCACCAGGAAGACAGGGGGCGCAGATACGCAGTATTTT
TRBD1	TRBV10-3	.	TRBJ1-6	CAIRGQGGNSPLHF	TGTGCCATCAGGGGACAGGGAGGGAATTCACCCCTCCACTTT
.	TRBV12-3/TRBV12-4	.	TRBJ1-3	CASSTSPGTIYF	TGTGCCAGCAGTACATCGCCGGGCACCATATATTTT
.	TRBV7-9	.	TRBJ2-2	CASRPPSGGKTGELFF	TGTGCCAGCAGACCTCCGTCCGGGGGAAAAACCGGGGAGCTGTTTTTT
.	TRBV19	.	TRBJ1-5	CASSIFGNSNQPQHF	TGTGCCAGTAGTATATTCGGCAATAGCAATCAGCCCCAGCATTTT
TRBD1	TRBV7-2	.	TRBJ1-5	CASSLLRTGYQPQHF	TGTGCCAGCAGCTTACTGCGGACAGGATATCAGCCCCAGCATTTT
TRBD2	TRBV27	.	TRBJ2-5	CASSLRGSGVQETQYF	TGTGCCAGCAGTTTGAGGGGTAGCGGGGTACAAGAGACCCAGTACTTC
TRBD1	TRBV18	.	TRBJ1-5	CASSPGTAGNQPQHF	TGTGCCAGCTCACCGGGGACAGCTGGCAATCAGCCCCAGCATTTT
TRBD1	TRBV18	.	TRBJ2-2	CASSPDRSNTGELFF	TGTGCCAGCTCACCGGACAGGAGTAACACCGGGGAGCTGTTTTTT
TRBD1	TRBV11-3	.	TRBJ1-6	CASRGTEYSPLHF	TGTGCCAGCAGGGGGACAGAATATTCACCCCTCCACTTT